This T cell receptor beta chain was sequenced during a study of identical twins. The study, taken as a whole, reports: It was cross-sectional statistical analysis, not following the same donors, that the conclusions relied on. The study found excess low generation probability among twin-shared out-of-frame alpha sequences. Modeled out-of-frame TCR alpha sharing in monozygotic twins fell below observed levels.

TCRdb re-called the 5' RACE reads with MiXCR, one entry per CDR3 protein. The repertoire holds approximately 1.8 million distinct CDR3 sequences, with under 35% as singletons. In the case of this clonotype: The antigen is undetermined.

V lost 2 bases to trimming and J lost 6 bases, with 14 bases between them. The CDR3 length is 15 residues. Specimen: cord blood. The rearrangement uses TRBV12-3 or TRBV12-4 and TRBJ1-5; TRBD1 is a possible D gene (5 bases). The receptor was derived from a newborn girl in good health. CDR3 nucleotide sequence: TGTGCCAGCAGTTTAACGTCGGGGGGGTTTCAGCCCCAGCATTTT. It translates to CASSLTSGGFQPQHF.